Below, one T cell receptor beta chain is given with its context. The data originate from a study of blood T cell repertoires in COVID-19. The authors' processing: Researchers report that nucleated cell counts were estimated from reference gene primer amplification. Only in-frame clones appear in the TCRdb table, and some are missing; sequencing was by immunoSEQ multiplex PCR. V and J calls and clone size follow that table, whereas D and trimming were derived from the DNA. This table holds roughly 180,000 clones, 70% to 90% found once. The sequenced sample consisted of peripheral blood. The source is a young woman with active or convalescent COVID-19.

The CDR3 nucleotides read TGCGCCAGCAGTGACTATAAAACAGGGGGTATTAATCAGCCCCAGCATTTT. This codes for CASSDYKTGGINQPQHF. The chain joins TRBV10-2 to TRBJ1-5, with 8 bases identical to TRBD1. The CDR3 loop spans 17 amino acids. V dropped 3 bases and J dropped 4; count of bases not matched to a gene: 11. Germline assignment: CDR1 WSHSY and CDR2 SAAADI.